This T cell receptor beta chain was sequenced in a study of immune evolution from preneoplasia to lung adenocarcinoma. Across the whole study: HLA loss of heterozygosity: roughly 7.5% AIS, about 15% MIA, over 25% ADC, none AAH.

Trimming cost V 0 bases and J 8 bases, with 16 bases left between them. Germline CDR1 and CDR2: SGHTA and FQGNSA. The CDR3 is 16 amino acids. This clone has a single count. As yet, its antigen is unknown. General study findings and limits: Later-stage lesions seemingly showed higher T cell density and diversity than normal lung. Top clone share appeared to fall from AAH through AIS, MIA, adenocarcinoma.

Produced via immunoSEQ multiplex PCR; TCRdb's table is partial and in-frame only. This repertoire shows 13,000 or so clones, around 85% found once; its top ten account for roughly 3.8%. Each case's diagnosis was confirmed by two pathologists on H&E. This receptor was taken from a person over 45 with lung adenocarcinoma. The rearrangement joins TRBV7-2 to TRBJ2-2; D unclear. The sequencing input was FFPE tissue from an adenomatous hyperplasia lung lesion. Documented subset: atypical adenomatous hyperplasia (AAH), lung preneoplasia. CDR3 in amino acids: CASSLALSVLGGELFF. The CDR3 DNA reads TGTGCCAGCAGCTTAGCGCTAAGTGTCTTGGGGGGGGAGCTGTTTTTT.